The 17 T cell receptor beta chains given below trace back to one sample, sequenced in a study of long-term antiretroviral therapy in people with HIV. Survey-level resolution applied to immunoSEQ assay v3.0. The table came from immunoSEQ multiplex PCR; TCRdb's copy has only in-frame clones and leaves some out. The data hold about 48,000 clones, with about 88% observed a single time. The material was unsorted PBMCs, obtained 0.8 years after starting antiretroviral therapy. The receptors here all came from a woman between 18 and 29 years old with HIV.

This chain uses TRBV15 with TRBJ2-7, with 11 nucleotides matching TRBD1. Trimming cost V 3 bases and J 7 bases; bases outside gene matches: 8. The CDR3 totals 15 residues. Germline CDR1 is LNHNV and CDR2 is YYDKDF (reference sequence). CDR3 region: CATSSRDRGSREQYF. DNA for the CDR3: TGTGCCACCAGCAGTAGGGACAGGGGGTCTCGGGAGCAGTACTTC.

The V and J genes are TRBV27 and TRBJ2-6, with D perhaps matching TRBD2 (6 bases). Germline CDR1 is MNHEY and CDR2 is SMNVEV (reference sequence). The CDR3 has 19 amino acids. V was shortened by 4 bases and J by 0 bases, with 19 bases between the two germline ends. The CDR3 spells CASSWRDRETGSGANVLTF. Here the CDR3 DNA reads TGTGCCAGCAGTTGGCGGGATAGGGAGACGGGCTCTGGGGCCAACGTCCTGACTTTC.

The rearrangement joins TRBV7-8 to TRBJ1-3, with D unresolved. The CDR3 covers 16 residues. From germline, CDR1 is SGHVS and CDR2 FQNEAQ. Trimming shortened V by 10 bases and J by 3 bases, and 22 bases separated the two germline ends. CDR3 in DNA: TGTGCCACCATTAAGAGCGACCTGCGGGATGGAAACACCATATATTTT. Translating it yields CATIKSDLRDGNTIYF.

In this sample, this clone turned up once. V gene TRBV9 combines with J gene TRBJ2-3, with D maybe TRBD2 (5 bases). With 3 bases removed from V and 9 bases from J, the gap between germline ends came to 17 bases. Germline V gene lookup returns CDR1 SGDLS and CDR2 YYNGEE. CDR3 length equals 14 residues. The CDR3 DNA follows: TGTGCCAGCAGCGATGCGAGTCGGGAAGGGACGCAGTATTTT. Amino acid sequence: CASSDASREGTQYF. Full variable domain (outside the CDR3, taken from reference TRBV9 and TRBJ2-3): DSGVTQTPKHLITATGQRVTLRCSPRSGDLSVYWYQQSLDQGLQFLIQYYNGEERAKGNILERFSAQQFPDLHSELNLSSLELGDSALYFCASSDASREGTQYFGPGTRLTVL.

The CDR3 nucleotides are TGTGCCAGCAGGGGGCGGGCGTCGTGGAGCTCCTACGAGCAGTACTTC. Translated: CASRGRASWSSYEQYF. The chain uses TRBV27 and TRBJ2-7; the D gene could be TRBD1 or TRBD2 (5 bases each). CDR1 and CDR2 (germline): MNHEY, SMNVEV (reference sequence). The CDR3 spans 16 residues. The V end was cut by 6 bases, the J end by 0 bases, with 18 bases between.

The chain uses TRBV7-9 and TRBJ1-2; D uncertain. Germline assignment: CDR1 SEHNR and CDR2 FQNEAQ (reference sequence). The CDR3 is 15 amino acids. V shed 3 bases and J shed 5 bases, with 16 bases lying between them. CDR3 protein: CASSLVGRKSYGYTF. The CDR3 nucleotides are TGTGCCAGCAGCTTGGTTGGCAGGAAAAGTTATGGCTACACCTTC.

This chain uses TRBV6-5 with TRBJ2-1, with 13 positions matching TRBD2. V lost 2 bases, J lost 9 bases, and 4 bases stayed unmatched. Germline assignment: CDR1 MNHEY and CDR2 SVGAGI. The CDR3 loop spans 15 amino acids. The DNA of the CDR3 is TGTGCCAGCAGTTACACTAGCGGGAGGGCCGGTGAGCAGTTCTTC. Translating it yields CASSYTSGRAGEQFF.

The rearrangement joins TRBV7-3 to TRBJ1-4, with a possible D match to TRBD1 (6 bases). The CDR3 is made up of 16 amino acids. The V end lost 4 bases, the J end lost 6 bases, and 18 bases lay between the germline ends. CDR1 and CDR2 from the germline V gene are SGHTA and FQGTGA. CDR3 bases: TGTGCCAGCAGCTCGCGGCCAGGGGAACGGGATGAAAAACTGTTTTTT. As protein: CASSSRPGERDEKLFF.

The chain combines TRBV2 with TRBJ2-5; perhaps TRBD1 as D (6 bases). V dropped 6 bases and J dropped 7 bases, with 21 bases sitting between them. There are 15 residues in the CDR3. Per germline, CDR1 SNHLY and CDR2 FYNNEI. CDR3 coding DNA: TGTGCCAGCAGGCCCAACAGGGTGGATGTGGCGACCCAGTACTTC. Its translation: CASRPNRVDVATQYF.

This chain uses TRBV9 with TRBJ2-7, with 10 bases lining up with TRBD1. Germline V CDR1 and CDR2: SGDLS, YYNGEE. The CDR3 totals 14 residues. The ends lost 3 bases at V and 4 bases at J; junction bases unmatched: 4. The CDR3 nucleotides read TGTGCCAGCAGCGCGGGACAGGGGAGGTACGAGCAGTACTTC. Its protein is CASSAGQGRYEQYF.

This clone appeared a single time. This chain's CDR3 is CASSLGTSDTPDTQYF. DNA of the CDR3: TGTGCCAGCAGCTTAGGGACTAGCGACACTCCAGATACGCAGTATTTT. The genes are TRBV5-5 and TRBJ2-3; 10 bases align to TRBD2. The CDR3 contains 16 residues. V shed 2 bases and J 4 bases; nucleotides not matched to a gene: 7. The germline CDR1 and CDR2 sequences are SGHKS and YYEKEE (reference sequence).

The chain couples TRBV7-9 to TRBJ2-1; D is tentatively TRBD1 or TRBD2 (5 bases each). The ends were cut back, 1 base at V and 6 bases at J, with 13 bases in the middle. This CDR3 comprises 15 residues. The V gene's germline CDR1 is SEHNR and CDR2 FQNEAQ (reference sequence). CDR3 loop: CASSLVVGASNEQFF. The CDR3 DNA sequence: TGTGCCAGCAGCTTAGTGGTCGGGGCTAGCAATGAGCAGTTCTTC.

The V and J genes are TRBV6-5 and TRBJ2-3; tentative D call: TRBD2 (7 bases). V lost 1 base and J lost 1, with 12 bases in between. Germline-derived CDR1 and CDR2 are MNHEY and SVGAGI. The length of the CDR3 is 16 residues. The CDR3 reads CASSYLGGQGTDTQYF. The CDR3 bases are TGTGCCAGCAGTTACTTGGGGGGGCAGGGCACAGATACGCAGTATTTT.

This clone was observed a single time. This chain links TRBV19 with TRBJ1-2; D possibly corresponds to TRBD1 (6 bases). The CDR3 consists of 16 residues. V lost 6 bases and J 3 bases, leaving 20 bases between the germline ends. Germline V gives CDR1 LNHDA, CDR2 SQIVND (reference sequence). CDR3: CASSIVQGRRDYGYTF. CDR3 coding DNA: TGTGCCAGTAGCATCGTACAGGGAAGGCGAGACTATGGCTACACCTTC.

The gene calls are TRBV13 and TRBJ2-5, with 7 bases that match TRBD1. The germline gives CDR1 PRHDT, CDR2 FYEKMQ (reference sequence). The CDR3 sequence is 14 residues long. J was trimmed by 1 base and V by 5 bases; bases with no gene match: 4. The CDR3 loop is CASSTRDSQETQYF. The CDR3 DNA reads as TGTGCCAGCAGCACCCGGGACAGCCAAGAGACCCAGTACTTC.

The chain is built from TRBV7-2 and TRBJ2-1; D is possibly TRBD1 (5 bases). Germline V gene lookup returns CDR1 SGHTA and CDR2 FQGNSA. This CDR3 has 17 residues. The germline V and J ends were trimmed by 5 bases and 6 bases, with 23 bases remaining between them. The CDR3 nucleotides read TGTGCCAGCAGCGTCAATGGATGGACAAGGACCCCCAATGAGCAGTTCTTC. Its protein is CASSVNGWTRTPNEQFF.

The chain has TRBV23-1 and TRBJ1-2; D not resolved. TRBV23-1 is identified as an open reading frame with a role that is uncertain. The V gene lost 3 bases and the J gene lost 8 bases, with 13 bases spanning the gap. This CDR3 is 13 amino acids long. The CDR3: CASSQVVGRGYTF. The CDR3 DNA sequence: TGCGCCAGCAGTCAGGTCGTTGGTAGGGGCTACACCTTC.